Listed here is a single T cell receptor (beta chain). Which antigen it targets is not known. Qualities for individual bases were not recorded, and no much larger clone is one base off. The record originates from a study of human T cells and chemical hapten exposure (dated by TCRdb to about 2021). A note on the overall study: For sensitization, 2% DPC in acetone was applied to a roughly 2 cm by roughly 2 cm area of upper inner arm skin. The libraries were sequenced as a pool, and the TCR yield per sample differed mostly because of small variations in library volumes within the pool. Throughout the study period of around 24 weeks, patients also received therapeutic DPC doses to the scalp every week. For TCR sequencing, blood came from some 31 alopecia patients at anywhere from one to four time points (pre-sensitization, 2, 6 and 24 weeks). The patient cohort, mostly female, included alopecia areata with under or over 50% scalp involvement, alopecia totalis and alopecia universalis. This study followed changes in the peripheral blood TCR repertoire in vivo during primary and secondary sensitization of alopecia patients to the hapten diphenylcyclopropenone (DPC). Blood samples were taken from patients before sensitization (week 0) and at 2, 6 and about 24 weeks after DPC sensitization. Patch tests used Finn chambers with 0.01% DPC on the upper back, scored after 6 days by International Contact Dermatitis Research Group standards.

The time point label on this specimen signifies: pre-sensitization, week 0. The treatment or condition label, read with the paper, signifies: therapeutic diphenylcyclopropenone sensitization with weekly scalp DPC. At every patch-test visit, the blood draw took place before the patch test was put on. To be eligible, patients had to be aged 18 to 70, diagnosed with alopecia and judged suitable for DPC therapy, while pregnant patients were excluded. Total RNA was isolated from unfractionated whole blood collected in Tempus Blood RNA tubes. What the authors observed across the whole study: Significantly more large CDR3 similarity clusters were formed by expanded TCRs than by pre-sensitization or healthy control sets, consistent with antigen-driven responses. Patch test score correlated positively with the number of PT1 expanded TCRs, reaching significance at thresholds 8, 16 and 32 but not at 4. Because all patients had alopecia, a presumed autoimmune disease, the immune response of the patients might differ from that of healthy individuals. After repeated subsampling, the strength of the expansion versus patch-test correlation and the threshold at which it became significant changed. The number of TCRs above 1 in 1000 frequency did not change with DPC sensitization; there was no evidence of global repertoire structure alterations.

From V the trimming removes 6 bases and from J it removes 5 bases, while the gene matches leave 11 bases of the junction unaccounted for. CDR3 length: 14 amino acids, cysteine to phenylalanine. The entry retains the CDR3 DNA only, 42 bases that are in frame from base 1. CDR1 is given as DFQATT and CDR2 as SNEGSKA, both from the germline V gene (reference sequence). Receptors were amplified or captured by RACE. The reads were generated on a NextSeq 500. During library preparation, unique molecular identifiers were attached to individual cDNA molecules so that TCRs could be counted in a quantitative, reproducible way. From each blood RNA sample, both TCR alpha and TCR beta chains were sequenced. In the source study's methods: A median of about 87,000 TCRs per sample was observed, with a range of 23,224 to 690,600. The Decombinator software suite was used to annotate V, J and CDR3 in the TCR reads. For the PS versus PT1 abundance plots, all samples were subsampled to the same number of TCRs (28,000). TCRs were defined as expanded if absent before sensitization and observed at least eight times at the 2-week time point. TCRdb trimmed the raw reads at Q25, called clones with MiXCR and kept productive beta chains. Rows with one shared CDR3 protein collapse into an entry with the most common genes and DNA. The V and J calls and clone size are TCRdb's, not the authors'. The sample yields some 60,000 distinct CDR3 sequences; 11% were counted once. About 4% of the sample is taken by the ten largest.

The chain is made from TRBV20-1 and TRBJ1-1; the central 8 bases match TRBD1. This specimen was whole blood, taken in connection with sensitization to the hapten diphenylcyclopropenone (DPC). The TCR originated in a woman aged 40 to 50 with alopecia areata. Some clones in this sample may be carry-over from other donors' samples. The DNA sequence is TGCAGTGCACAGGGGGTACTAACGGGGACTGAAGCTTTCTTT. Translated, it gives CSAQGVLTGTEAFF.